A single sample gave rise to the 16 T cell receptor beta chains below, sequenced in a study of blood T cell repertoires in COVID-19. Measured with immunoSEQ multiplex PCR; TCRdb has only the in-frame clones, and not every one. The table shows about 98,000 clones, with about nine tenths occurring only once. Sequenced: peripheral blood. The origin of the receptors is a man between 50 and 59 years old with acute or convalescent COVID-19.

The chain joins TRBV7-9 to TRBJ2-7, with D hard to call. The CDR3 is 11 residues long. CDR1 SEHNR and CDR2 FQNEAQ come from the germline V gene (reference sequence). Trimming left V 5 bases short and J 3 bases short, with 5 bases between. DNA for the CDR3: TGTGCCAGCAGCCACAGCTACGAGCAGTACTTC. This gives the protein CASSHSYEQYF.

Regarding this clone: At the DNA level, this CDR3 is encoded by other sequences in the same sample as well. V is TRBV12-3 or TRBV12-4 and J is TRBJ2-5, with D tentatively TRBD2 (5 bases). The V gene lost 3 bases and the J gene lost 4 bases, with 9 bases spanning the gap. The CDR3 covers 13 residues. The CDR3 loop reads CASSLPEGETQYF. The CDR3 coding sequence is TGTGCCAGCAGTTTGCCCGAGGGAGAGACCCAGTACTTC.

The rearrangement uses TRBV7-8 and TRBJ1-6, with D unresolved. This CDR3 is built from 15 residues. Germline lookup yields CDR1 SGHVS and CDR2 FQNEAQ. V lost 8 bases and J lost 0, with 11 bases in between. The CDR3 protein is CASRELSSYNSPLHF. CDR3 nucleotide sequence: TGTGCCAGCCGGGAGTTGAGCTCCTATAATTCACCCCTCCACTTT.

This clone is medium-sized within its sample. This sequence joins TRBV7-7 and TRBJ2-3, with TRBD2 matching over 10 bases. Germline V gene lookup returns CDR1 SSHAT and CDR2 FNYEAQ (reference sequence). CDR3 length: 19 amino acids. The junction had 14 bases not matched to a gene; V was cut back by 1 base and J by 4 bases. The CDR3 DNA reads TGTGCCAGCAGCTTAGGAGTGGAGCGGGAGGGCCGACTGGCAGATACGCAGTATTTT. Residues: CASSLGVEREGRLADTQYF.

V gene TRBV19 combines with J gene TRBJ1-6; 9 bases agree with TRBD1. From germline, CDR1 is LNHDA and CDR2 SQIVND (reference sequence). V lost 9 bases and J lost 15; bases outside the gene matches: 15. This CDR3 is 14 amino acids long. This CDR3 is CASGPRDRAPHLHF. Here the CDR3 DNA reads TGTGCCAGCGGACCCCGGGACAGGGCCCCCCACCTCCACTTT.

V is TRBV28 and J is TRBJ1-5; D is undetermined. Germline assignment: CDR1 MDHEN and CDR2 SYDVKM. Between the trimmed V and J ends, which lost 1 base and 2 bases, there was a span of 9 bases. CDR3 length: 15 residues. In DNA, the CDR3 is TGTGCCAGCAGTTTATACCAGGTTGGCAATCAGCCCCAGCATTTT. Amino acid sequence: CASSLYQVGNQPQHF.

V gene TRBV2 combines with J gene TRBJ2-7; 8 bases align to TRBD1. Germline V CDR1 and CDR2: SNHLY, FYNNEI. The CDR3 is 15 residues long. The junction had 7 bases not matched to a gene; V was cut back by 2 bases and J by 4 bases. The DNA for the CDR3 is TGTGCCAGCAGTGAATGGAGGACAGGGAGGTACGAGCAGTACTTC. Residues: CASSEWRTGRYEQYF. Combining the CDR3 with reference TRBV2 and TRBJ2-7 gives the whole variable domain EPEVTQTPSHQVTQMGQEVILRCVPISNHLYFYWYRQILGQKVEFLVSFYNNEISEKSEIFDDQFSVERPDGSNFTLKIRSTKLEDSAMYFCASSEWRTGRYEQYFGPGTRLTVT.

This clone was detected a few times. The V gene is TRBV9, the J gene TRBJ1-1; 7 bases match TRBD1. The junction had 9 bases not matched to a gene; V was cut back by 4 bases and J by 6 bases. The CDR3 has 14 amino acids. Germline V gives CDR1 SGDLS, CDR2 YYNGEE. The CDR3 region is CASSSLTGRSEAFF. The CDR3 bases are TGTGCCAGCAGCTCCCTGACAGGGAGGTCTGAAGCTTTCTTT.

This chain uses TRBV18 with TRBJ2-7, with 7 nucleotides matching TRBD1. The V segment lost 3 bases and the J segment 5 bases; nucleotides outside the gene matches: 7. Germline V lookup: CDR1 KGHSH, CDR2 LQKENI. The CDR3 totals 14 residues. CDR3 sequence (DNA): TGTGCCAGCTCACCGGAGACAGGGTCCAACGAGCAGTACTTC. The encoded protein is CASSPETGSNEQYF.

The gene calls are TRBV5-1 and TRBJ2-7; 8 positions match TRBD1. The CDR3 sequence is 14 residues long. After removal of 5 bases from V and 4 bases from J, the junction contained 8 bases not matched to a gene. CDR1 SGHRS and CDR2 YFSETQ come from the germline V gene. The CDR3 DNA reads as TGCGCCAGCAGAGACAGGGGTTCGGGGTACGAGCAGTACTTC. Translation: CASRDRGSGYEQYF.

This clone was counted a single time. The J gene is TRBJ2-1, the V gene TRBV3-1 (or the pseudogene TRBV3-2), with 7 bases identical to TRBD2. The V gene end was trimmed by 4 bases and the J gene end by 5 bases; junction bases not matched to a gene: 5. Germline-derived CDR1 and CDR2 are LGHDT and YNNKEL (reference sequence). The CDR3 runs 14 residues. The CDR3 spells CASSLAGRHNEQFF. CDR3 DNA: TGTGCCAGCAGCCTAGCGGGCCGACACAATGAGCAGTTCTTC.

The chain employs TRBV7-9 and TRBJ1-4, with 7 positions matching TRBD1. The trim removed 3 bases at V and 8 bases at J, leaving 6 bases unmatched. Germline V gene sequence: CDR1 SEHNR, CDR2 FQNEAQ (reference sequence). The CDR3 has 14 residues. CDR3 loop: CASSFAGGDEKLFF. In DNA form, the CDR3 reads TGTGCCAGCAGCTTTGCAGGGGGAGACGAAAAACTGTTTTTT.

Only one count was recorded for this clone. The V gene is TRBV3-1 (or the pseudogene TRBV3-2), the J gene TRBJ1-6; 7 positions agree with TRBD1. V was clipped by 5 bases and J by 5 bases; unmatched bases: 6. The germline V gene encodes CDR1 LGHDT and CDR2 YNNKEL (reference sequence). The CDR3 extends over 15 amino acids. DNA of the CDR3: TGTGCCAGCAGCTTCAGACAGGGAGATAATTCACCCCTCCACTTT. It translates to CASSFRQGDNSPLHF.

V usage is TRBV2 and J usage is TRBJ2-3, with D possibly matching TRBD2 (6 bases). This CDR3 is built from 12 residues. Germline V lookup: CDR1 SNHLY, CDR2 FYNNEI. With 4 bases removed from V and 5 bases from J, the gap between germline ends came to 7 bases. CDR3 in amino acids: CASSGGEDTQYF. In DNA form, the CDR3 reads TGTGCCAGCAGTGGGGGGGAAGATACGCAGTATTTT.

CDR3 protein: CASSLGRIRVSGSPYEQYF. DNA of the CDR3: TGTGCCAGCAGCTTAGGTAGAATTCGGGTTAGCGGATCCCCCTACGAGCAGTACTTC. The rearrangement uses TRBV7-8 and TRBJ2-7; D might be TRBD2 (6 bases). V lost 1 base to trimming and J lost 2 bases, with 24 bases between them. The CDR3 has 19 amino acids. Germline V gene lookup returns CDR1 SGHVS and CDR2 FQNEAQ.

This clone was seen only once. V usage is TRBV4-2 and J usage is TRBJ2-3; 11 nucleotides line up with TRBD2. CDR3 length: 15 amino acids. Trimming took 5 bases from V and 3 from J; bases not matched to a gene: 4. Per germline, CDR1 LGHNA and CDR2 YNFKEQ. Here the CDR3 reads CASSKLAGETDTQYF. CDR3 sequence (DNA): TGTGCCAGCAGCAAACTAGCGGGGGAGACAGATACGCAGTATTTT.